This entry features one TCR beta chain sequence. Germline assignment: CDR1 MNHEY and CDR2 SVGAGI. The CDR3 contains 15 residues. V dropped 3 bases and J dropped 2; count of bases not matched to a gene: 6. Profiled with immunoSEQ multiplex PCR; TCRdb holds only in-frame clones, not every one. This sample has more than 150,000 clones, with more than 80% found just once. This sample was taken from a study of blood T cell repertoires in COVID-19. This sequence was found in a human donor in a cohort sampled during active COVID-19. Sequencing input: peripheral blood. The V gene is TRBV6-5, the J gene TRBJ1-1, with 7 bases identical to TRBD1. The CDR3 sequence is CASSYTGEVNTEAFF. As DNA, the CDR3 is TGTGCCAGCAGTTATACAGGGGAAGTAAACACTGAAGCTTTCTTT.